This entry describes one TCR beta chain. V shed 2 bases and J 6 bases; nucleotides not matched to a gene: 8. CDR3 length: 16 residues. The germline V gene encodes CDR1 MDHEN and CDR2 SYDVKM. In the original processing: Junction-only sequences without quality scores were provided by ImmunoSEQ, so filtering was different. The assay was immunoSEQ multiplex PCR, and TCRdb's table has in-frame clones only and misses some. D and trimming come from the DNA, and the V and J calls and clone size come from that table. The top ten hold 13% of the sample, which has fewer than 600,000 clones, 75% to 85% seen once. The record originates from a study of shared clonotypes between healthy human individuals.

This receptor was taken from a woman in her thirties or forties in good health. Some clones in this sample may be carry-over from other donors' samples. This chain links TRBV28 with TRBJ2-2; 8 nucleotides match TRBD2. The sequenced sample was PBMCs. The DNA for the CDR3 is TGTGCCAGCAGTTTAGGGGGGACTAGTCGGGCCGGGGAGCTGTTTTTT. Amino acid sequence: CASSLGGTSRAGELFF.